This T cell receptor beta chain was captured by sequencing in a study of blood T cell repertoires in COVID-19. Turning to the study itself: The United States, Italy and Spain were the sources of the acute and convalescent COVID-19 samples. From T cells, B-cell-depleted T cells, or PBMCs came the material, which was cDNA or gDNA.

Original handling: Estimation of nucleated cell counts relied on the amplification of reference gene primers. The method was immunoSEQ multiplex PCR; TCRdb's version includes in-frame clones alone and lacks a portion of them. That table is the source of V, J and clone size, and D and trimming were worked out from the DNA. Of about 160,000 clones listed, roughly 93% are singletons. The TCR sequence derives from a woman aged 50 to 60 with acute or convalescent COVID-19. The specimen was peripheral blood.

CDR3 nucleotide sequence: TGTGCCATCAGTTCAGGGGGCGCAAGGGATGAGCAGTTCTTC. It yields the protein CAISSGGARDEQFF. V and J are TRBV10-3 and TRBJ2-1; 8 nucleotides match TRBD1. Germline CDR1 and CDR2: ENHRY and SYGVKD. J lost 8 bases, V lost 5 bases, and 8 bases had no gene match. The CDR3 is 14 residues long.